This T cell receptor beta chain was captured by sequencing in a study of OX40 agonist ivuxolimab in advanced cancers. Study in general: Patients' therapy was ivuxolimab, an antibody that acts as an agonist of OX40 (CD134). Partial responses were observed in three patients, of whom one had hepatocellular carcinoma and two had cutaneous melanoma.

Autoimmune disease history or systemic immunosuppression excluded patients. The CDR3 runs 11 residues. V lost 6 bases to trimming and J lost 1 base, with 3 bases between them. Germline assignment: CDR1 WSHSY and CDR2 SAAADI. Produced via immunoSEQ multiplex PCR; TCRdb's table is partial and in-frame only. The table records 60,000 or so clones, more than 65% of them present only once. This TCR was recovered from an adult with an advanced solid tumor such as melanoma, head and neck, liver or kidney cancer. This sequence joins TRBV10-2 and TRBJ2-5, with D hard to call. The sample consisted of CD4+ or CD8+ T cells sorted from blood, taken in a trial of the OX40 agonist ivuxolimab. CDR3 DNA: TGCGCCAGCAGCACCCAAGAGACCCAGTACTTC. Translated, it gives CASSTQETQYF.